The present entry profiles one T cell receptor (beta chain) with its context. Diagnostic decisions used clinical symptoms, serum thyroxine and TRAb, thyroid ultrasound and orbital computed tomography. The data were obtained in a study of T cells in Graves' hyperthyroidism and ophthalmopathy. Study background: Peripheral blood was drawn at first diagnosis, prior to all treatment.

The CDR3 is 16 amino acids. The ends lost 3 bases at V and 4 bases at J; junction bases unmatched: 3. Germline lookup yields CDR1 SEHNR and CDR2 FQNEAQ (reference sequence). The source material, RNA transcripts, was used to amplify TCR beta CDR3 regions. HTBI primers were employed in a first-round RT-PCR of the TCR CDR3. TCRdb redid the calling of the multiplex PCR reads with MiXCR, one entry per CDR3 protein. Among 200,000 to 250,000 distinct CDR3 sequences listed, roughly 15% were seen once. This receptor was obtained from a young woman with Graves' ophthalmopathy. Sequenced input: blood. The chain combines TRBV7-9 with TRBJ2-3; 14 bases fit TRBD2. The CDR3 nucleotides are TGTGCCAGCAGCTTGACTAGCGGGGGGGTGGCAGATACGCAGTATTTT. It is translated as CASSLTSGGVADTQYF.